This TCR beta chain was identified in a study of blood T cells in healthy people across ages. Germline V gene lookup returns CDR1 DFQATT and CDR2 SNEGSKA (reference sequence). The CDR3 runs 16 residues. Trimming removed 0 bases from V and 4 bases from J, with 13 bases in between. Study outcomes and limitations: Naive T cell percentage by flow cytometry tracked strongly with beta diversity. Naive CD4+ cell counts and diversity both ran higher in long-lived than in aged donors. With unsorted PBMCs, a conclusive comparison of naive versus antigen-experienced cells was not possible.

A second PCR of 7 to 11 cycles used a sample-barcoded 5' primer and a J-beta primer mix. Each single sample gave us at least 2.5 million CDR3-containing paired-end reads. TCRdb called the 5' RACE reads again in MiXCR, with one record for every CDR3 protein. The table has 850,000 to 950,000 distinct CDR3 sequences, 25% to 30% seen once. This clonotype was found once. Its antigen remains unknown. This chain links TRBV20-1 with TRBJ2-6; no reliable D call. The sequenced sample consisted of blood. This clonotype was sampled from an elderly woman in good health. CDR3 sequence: CSARDGLHRGANVLTF. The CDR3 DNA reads TGCAGTGCTAGAGATGGGCTGCATCGGGGGGCCAACGTCCTGACTTTC.